This TCR beta chain originates from a study of cytomegalovirus exposure and HLA in healthy donors. The donors were in the roughly 130-subject validation cohort, distinct from the approximately 730-subject first cohort. The assay was immunoSEQ multiplex PCR, and TCRdb's table has in-frame clones only and misses some. The repertoire holds hundreds of thousands of clones, roughly 90% seen once, with more than 10% in the top ten. Trimming removed 0 bases from V and 4 bases from J; junction bases left unmatched: 2. The germline V gene has CDR1 SGHAT and CDR2 FQNNGV. The CDR3 runs 15 residues. The origin of this receptor is a young man in good health and CMV-seropositive. The sequencing input was PBMCs. The gene calls are TRBV11-2 and TRBJ2-1; 8 bases are a match to TRBD2. This chain's CDR3 is CASSLEASGYNEQFF. DNA of the CDR3: TGTGCCAGCAGCTTAGAGGCTAGCGGGTACAATGAGCAGTTCTTC.